The 23 T cell receptor beta chains given below trace back to one sample, sequenced in a study of shared T cell receptors in the human thymus. Generated by immunoSEQ multiplex PCR, the TCRdb table keeps only in-frame clones and is missing some. In the table there are 600,000 to 900,000 clones, roughly 88% of which are singletons. In addition, the sample was reused for a study of human thymus T cells.

Sequenced material: thymocytes. The source is a girl under three years old with a congenital heart defect.

V gene TRBV4-2 combines with J gene TRBJ2-3; 10 bases line up with TRBD1. Losses at the gene ends were 4 bases for V and 0 bases for J; bases not matched to a gene: 19. Germline V gives CDR1 LGHNA, CDR2 YNFKEQ. CDR3 length: 21 residues. CDR3 nucleotides: TGTGCCAGCAGCCCACCCCTCAAAAGGGGACAGGGGTTAGTAAGCACAGATACGCAGTATTTT. It specifies CASSPPLKRGQGLVSTDTQYF.

This clone occurred a few times. This chain connects TRBV5-4 to TRBJ2-2, with TRBD1 identical over 9 bases. Germline V lookup: CDR1 SGHNT, CDR2 YYREEE (reference sequence). This CDR3 is 15 amino acids long. Trimming took 2 bases from V and 6 from J; bases not matched to a gene: 5. The CDR3 is CASSFNRTGAGELFF. The DNA of the CDR3 is TGTGCCAGCAGCTTTAATAGGACAGGGGCCGGGGAGCTGTTTTTT.

The chain recombines TRBV18 with TRBJ1-1; TRBD1 might be the D (5 bases). V gave up 9 bases and J gave up 1 base, with 9 bases separating them. The length of the CDR3 is 12 residues. Germline lookup yields CDR1 KGHSH and CDR2 LQKENI. CDR3 loop: CASSGRNTEAFF. For the CDR3, the DNA is TGTGCCAGTTCAGGGCGGAACACTGAAGCTTTCTTT.

The rearrangement joins TRBV6-1 to TRBJ1-5; D is undetermined. CDR1 MNHNS and CDR2 SASEGT come from the germline V gene. The CDR3 has 14 residues. Between the trimmed V and J ends, which lost 7 bases and 2 bases, there was a span of 12 bases. The CDR3 protein is CASILEEGNQPQHF. The CDR3 region has the DNA TGTGCCAGCATCCTGGAAGAGGGCAATCAGCCCCAGCATTTT.

The chain employs TRBV4-1 and TRBJ1-1; 7 bases are a match to TRBD1. This CDR3 contains 17 residues. V dropped 1 base and J dropped 5; count of bases not matched to a gene: 13. Germline CDR1 and CDR2: MGHRA and YSYEKL. CDR3 nucleotides: TGCGCCAGCAGCCAAGGAACTGGGGGGCAGGGGGATACTGAAGCTTTCTTT. It yields the protein CASSQGTGGQGDTEAFF.

Details on this clone: The junction and the germline gene differ at one end; a read error may be behind it. J is TRBJ1-1 and V is TRBV27; 9 bases match TRBD1. The CDR3 runs 16 residues. CDR1 is MNHEY and CDR2 is SMNVEV in the germline V gene (reference sequence). Written as DNA, the CDR3 is TGTGCCAGCAATTTACAGGGGGCACCCTGGGACACTGAAGCTTTCTTT. Translating it yields CASNLQGAPWDTEAFF.

As regards this clone: Germline and junction disagree at one end, which may indicate a read error. At the DNA level, this CDR3 is encoded by other sequences in the same sample as well. The chain links TRBV11-2 to TRBJ1-6, with 7 bases lining up with TRBD1. The germline V gene encodes CDR1 SGHAT and CDR2 FQNNGV. This CDR3 region has 15 residues. The CDR3 bases are TGTGCCAGCAGCATACCCGGACAGGAATATTCCCCCCTCCACTTT. It specifies CASSIPGQEYSPLHF.

V gene TRBV18 combines with J gene TRBJ1-2; D possibly corresponds to TRBD1 (6 bases). Germline V CDR1 and CDR2: KGHSH, LQKENI. The V end was cut by 5 bases, the J end by 4 bases, with 11 bases between. The CDR3 contains 13 residues. The CDR3 here is CASSYDRTYGYTF. The CDR3 DNA sequence: TGTGCCAGCTCATACGACAGGACCTATGGCTACACCTTC.

This clone was observed a single time. This chain connects TRBV6-5 to TRBJ2-3; 9 nucleotides match TRBD1. The CDR3 runs to 14 residues. Germline V gene data show CDR1 as MNHEY and CDR2 as SVGAGI. The J segment lost 6 bases and the V segment lost 6 bases, leaving 7 bases of the junction unmatched. CDR3 sequence (DNA): TGTGCCAGCAGCCCGGACAGGGGAATCGATACGCAGTATTTT. This gives the protein CASSPDRGIDTQYF.

This chain joins TRBV5-1 and TRBJ2-1; the D gene is possibly TRBD2 (5 bases). Per the germline V gene, CDR1 is SGHRS and CDR2 is YFSETQ. V dropped 0 bases and J dropped 6 bases, with 16 bases sitting between them. This CDR3 spans 16 amino acids. The CDR3, as DNA: TGCGCCAGCAGCTTGGTTGTCGGGGATCACAGCAATGAGCAGTTCTTC. This gives the protein CASSLVVGDHSNEQFF.

This clone was observed a handful of times. The chain is built from TRBV28 and TRBJ2-7; a weak D match, TRBD1 (6 bases). From germline, CDR1 is MDHEN and CDR2 SYDVKM. V lost 2 bases and J 2 bases, leaving 25 bases between the germline ends. The CDR3 runs 19 residues. DNA of the CDR3: TGTGCCAGCAGTTTACCCTACTATAGCACCAAAGGACAGCCCTACGAGCAGTACTTC. As protein: CASSLPYYSTKGQPYEQYF. Full variable domain (rest looked up from reference TRBV28 and TRBJ2-7): DVKVTQSSRYLVKRTGEKVFLECVQDMDHENMFWYRQDPGLGLRLIYFSYDVKMKEKGDIPEGYSVSREKKERFSLILESASTNQTSMYLCASSLPYYSTKGQPYEQYFGPGTRLTVT.

This clone was detected only once. The genes are TRBV6-5 and TRBJ1-1; D might be TRBD1 (6 bases). The CDR3 length is 15 residues. V shed 5 bases and J shed 0 bases, with 13 bases lying between them. Looked up from germline, CDR1 is MNHEY and CDR2 is SVGAGI. The CDR3 loop reads CASSRPDRLNTEAFF. The CDR3, as DNA: TGTGCCAGCAGTCGCCCGGACAGACTGAACACTGAAGCTTTCTTT.

The chain is built from TRBV20-1 and TRBJ2-7; 8 nucleotides agree with TRBD2. The CDR3 covers 11 residues. The junction had 11 bases not matched to a gene; V was cut back by 7 bases and J by 12 bases. Germline values: CDR1 DFQATT, CDR2 SNEGSKA (reference sequence). The chain's CDR3 is CSVREGEERYF. CDR3 nucleotide sequence: TGCAGTGTTCGGGAGGGCGAAGAGAGGTACTTC.

The chain recombines TRBV7-2 with TRBJ1-1; the D gene is possibly TRBD1 (6 bases). This CDR3 region has 16 residues. Germline CDR1 reads SGHTA; CDR2 reads FQGNSA. The V end was cut by 8 bases, the J end by 0 bases, with 19 bases between. In DNA, the CDR3 is TGTGCCAGCCGGGGGGCGGGGGAAACTTTGAACACTGAAGCTTTCTTT. Protein product: CASRGAGETLNTEAFF.

This chain connects TRBV5-4 to TRBJ2-7; 9 bases align to TRBD1. Germline CDR1 SGHNT, CDR2 YYREEE (reference sequence). The CDR3 length is 15 residues. Trimming took 4 bases from V and 1 from J; bases not matched to a gene: 6. This chain's CDR3 is CASSKAGTGSYEQYF. The CDR3 nucleotides are TGTGCCAGCAGCAAAGCCGGGACAGGGTCCTACGAGCAGTACTTC.

V and J are TRBV5-1 and TRBJ2-7; 8 bases agree with TRBD2. The V gene end was trimmed by 4 bases and the J gene end by 2 bases; junction bases not matched to a gene: 8. Germline V gene lookup returns CDR1 SGHRS and CDR2 YFSETQ. This CDR3 has 15 amino acids. CDR3 bases: TGCGCCAGCAGCGGCTCGGGGGGGGCGCCCTACGAGCAGTACTTC. Translating gives CASSGSGGAPYEQYF. The entire variable domain, with the rest obtained from reference TRBV5-1 and TRBJ2-7, is as follows: KAGVTQTPRYLIKTRGQQVTLSCSPISGHRSVSWYQQTPGQGLQFLFEYFSETQRNKGNFPGRFSGRQFSNSRSEMNVSTLELGDSALYLCASSGSGGAPYEQYFGPGTRLTVT.

The V call is TRBV4-3, the J call TRBJ1-1, with D hard to call. The CDR3 consists of 12 residues. Trimming removed 3 bases at V and 10 bases at J, with 12 bases between. The germline CDR1 and CDR2 sequences are LGHNA and YSLEER. CDR3 nucleotides: TGCGCCAGCAGCCACTCGGGTGAAAGAGCTTTCTTT. Residues: CASSHSGERAFF.

On this clone: One junction end disagrees with the germline gene, perhaps due to a read error. The chain is built from TRBV7-7 and TRBJ2-5; 7 positions match TRBD1. This CDR3 spans 16 amino acids. CDR1 is SSHAT and CDR2 is FNYEAQ in the germline V gene (reference sequence). CDR3 residues: CASSPKGQAVKETQYF. As DNA, the CDR3 is TGTGCTAGCAGCCCGAAAGGACAGGCAGTCAAAGAGACCCAGTACTTC.

The V and J genes are TRBV5-4 and TRBJ2-6, with 7 nucleotides matching TRBD1. Germline V gene sequence: CDR1 SGHNT, CDR2 YYREEE (reference sequence). V shed 0 bases and J 8 bases; nucleotides not matched to a gene: 11. This CDR3 is built from 17 residues. CDR3: CASSLGVSDRETNVLTF. DNA of the CDR3: TGTGCCAGCAGCTTGGGGGTCAGCGACAGGGAAACCAACGTCCTGACTTTC.

This clone was observed a single time. The chain has TRBV19 and TRBJ1-5; possibly TRBD1 for D (5 bases). V was shortened by 10 bases and J by 6 bases, with 28 bases between the two germline ends. The germline CDR1 and CDR2 sequences are LNHDA and SQIVND (reference sequence). The CDR3 runs to 17 residues. The CDR3 spells CATSQSLGWGEVQPQHF. The CDR3 DNA is TGTGCCACCTCGCAGAGTTTGGGATGGGGCGAAGTTCAGCCCCAGCATTTT.

The CDR3, as DNA: TGTGCCAGCAGCTTGAGGCAGGGGGCTAAGGACGAGCAGTACTTC. Translation: CASSLRQGAKDEQYF. This chain connects TRBV5-4 to TRBJ2-7, with TRBD1 matching 8 bases. V shed 1 base and J 5 bases; nucleotides not matched to a gene: 8. The CDR3 sequence is 15 residues long. CDR1 and CDR2 from the germline V gene are SGHNT and YYREEE (reference sequence).

This clone was seen a single time. The chain combines TRBV4-1 with TRBJ2-5; D may be TRBD1 (5 bases). Germline V gene lookup returns CDR1 MGHRA and CDR2 YSYEKL. CDR3 length: 18 amino acids. V was cut by 1 base and J by 5 bases, with 23 bases left in between. CDR3 DNA: TGCGCCAGCAGCCAAGGATCACGCCGACAGTTCTCGAGGGAGACCCAGTACTTC. Protein: CASSQGSRRQFSRETQYF.

The rearrangement joins TRBV4-1 to TRBJ2-6, with unresolved D. The CDR3 length is 18 residues. Trimming took 0 bases from V and 1 from J, leaving 13 bases between them. Germline lookup yields CDR1 MGHRA and CDR2 YSYEKL. The DNA for the CDR3 is TGCGCCAGCAGCCAAGATTCGATTGATACTTCTGGGGCCAACGTCCTGACTTTC. Amino acid sequence: CASSQDSIDTSGANVLTF.